These 20 T cell receptor beta chains share one sample of origin, sequenced in a study of cytomegalovirus exposure and HLA in healthy donors. PCR amplification relied on 60 Vbeta primers (plus 13 Jbeta primers). TCRdb's table, derived via immunoSEQ multiplex PCR, lists solely in-frame clones and lacks some. Here the sample spans some 150,000 clones, roughly three quarters being singletons. Sequenced input: PBMCs. Every receptor here comes from a man younger than 30 in good health and CMV-seropositive.

Notes on this clone: An end of the junction differs from the germline gene, which may be a read error. The rearrangement uses TRBV18 and TRBJ2-1; 7 bases are a match to TRBD2. CDR1 is KGHSH and CDR2 is LQKENI in the germline V gene. This CDR3 is 13 amino acids long. CDR3 nucleotide sequence: TGTGCCAGCACACCGGGACTAATAGATGAGCAGTTCTTC. It specifies CASTPGLIDEQFF.

The rearrangement joins TRBV9 to TRBJ2-5; a possible D gene is TRBD1 (6 bases). Germline values: CDR1 SGDLS, CDR2 YYNGEE. The germline V and J ends were trimmed by 0 bases and 4 bases, with 7 bases remaining between them. The CDR3 has 13 residues. The CDR3 region has the DNA TGTGCCAGCAGCGTAGTGACAGGAGAGACCCAGTACTTC. Residues: CASSVVTGETQYF.

Of note for this clone: The junction and the germline gene differ at one end; a read error may be behind it. The rearrangement links TRBV19 to TRBJ1-5; tentatively, D is TRBD1 (5 bases). Germline values: CDR1 LNHDA, CDR2 SQIVND (reference sequence). The CDR3 has 13 residues. Here the CDR3 reads CVSSIRVGQPQHF. The CDR3 DNA reads as TGTGTCAGTAGTATCAGGGTAGGACAGCCCCAGCATTTT.

The CDR3 DNA reads as TGTGCCAGCAGTCTCTACGGGGGTGAGCAGTTCTTC. Translating gives CASSLYGGEQFF. The chain couples TRBV27 to TRBJ2-1; perhaps TRBD2 as D (6 bases). The ends were cut back, 5 bases at V and 9 bases at J, with 11 bases in the middle. There are 12 residues in the CDR3. Germline assignment: CDR1 MNHEY and CDR2 SMNVEV (reference sequence).

On this clone: The sample has other DNA sequences that encode this CDR3 too. CDR3 residues: CASSPGQNTEAFF. The CDR3 nucleotides read TGTGCCAGCTCACCAGGCCAGAACACTGAAGCTTTCTTT. This rearrangement joins TRBV18 to TRBJ1-1, with D unclear. The CDR3 is 13 amino acids. The germline V and J ends were trimmed by 2 bases and 1 base, with 5 bases remaining between them. CDR1 and CDR2 from the germline V gene are KGHSH and LQKENI.

This chain uses TRBV10-3 with TRBJ2-3, with 11 bases lining up with TRBD1. Trimming at V came to 9 bases and at J to 1 base, leaving 6 bases not matched to a gene. In germline, CDR1 is ENHRY, CDR2 SYGVKD. The CDR3 sequence is 15 residues long. The CDR3 nucleotides are TGTGCCATAGGGGGACAGGGGGTCCGCACAGATACGCAGTATTTT. Its translation is CAIGGQGVRTDTQYF.

V is TRBV7-8 and J is TRBJ1-1, with TRBD1 matching 7 bases. Germline V gene lookup returns CDR1 SGHVS and CDR2 FQNEAQ. Trimming removed 5 bases from V and 11 bases from J; junction bases left unmatched: 5. The CDR3 contains 11 residues. DNA of the CDR3: TGTGCCAGCAGCAACAGGGGTGAGGCTTTCTTT. Its translation: CASSNRGEAFF.

The V call is TRBV25-1, the J call TRBJ2-1, with D possibly TRBD1 on 5 matching bases. The CDR3 is 15 residues long. V was cut by 3 bases and J by 7 bases, with 16 bases left in between. Germline lookup yields CDR1 MGHDK and CDR2 SYGVNS. The CDR3, as DNA: TGTGCCAGCAGTGACCCGAGCAGGGTAGGTAATGAGCAGTTCTTC. Its translation: CASSDPSRVGNEQFF. Combining the CDR3 with reference TRBV25-1 and TRBJ2-1 gives the whole variable domain EADIYQTPRYLVIGTGKKITLECSQTMGHDKMYWYQQDPGMELHLIHYSYGVNSTEKGDLSSESTVSRIRTEHFPLTLESARPSHTSQYLCASSDPSRVGNEQFFGPGTRLTVL.

The V call is TRBV7-9, the J call TRBJ1-5; D call uncertain. The CDR3 has 12 amino acids. Trimming removed 2 bases from V and 7 bases from J, with 6 bases in between. Per the germline V gene, CDR1 is SEHNR and CDR2 is FQNEAQ (reference sequence). CDR3 in DNA: TGTGCCAGCAGCTTAAATGAGCAGCCCCAGCATTTT. This encodes CASSLNEQPQHF.

V usage is TRBV30 and J usage is TRBJ2-7; no clear D. The length of the CDR3 is 11 residues. Trimming removed 4 bases at V and 3 bases at J, with 7 bases between. The germline gives CDR1 GTSNPN, CDR2 SVGIG (reference sequence). The DNA for the CDR3 is TGTGCCTGGACCTCGGGCTACGAGCAGTACTTC. It specifies CAWTSGYEQYF.

V is TRBV7-6 and J is TRBJ2-6; TRBD1 matches at 7 bases. This CDR3 is 20 amino acids long. The germline V gene encodes CDR1 SGHVS and CDR2 FNYEAQ. The trim removed 5 bases at V and 0 bases at J, leaving 16 bases unmatched. CDR3 DNA: TGTGCCAGCAGCCCAACATCCACAGGGGCCCTCTACTCTGGGGCCAACGTCCTGACTTTC. Protein: CASSPTSTGALYSGANVLTF.

The chain joins TRBV9 to TRBJ2-1; TRBD1 matches 9 bases. Germline trimming cut 8 bases from V and 12 bases from J; bases unmatched to any gene: 15. CDR1 and CDR2 (germline): SGDLS, YYNGEE. The CDR3 spans 14 residues. The CDR3 reads CASSTGTGRWGQFF. CDR3 nucleotides: TGTGCCAGTAGTACCGGGACAGGGCGTTGGGGGCAGTTCTTC. The entire variable domain, with the rest obtained from reference TRBV9 and TRBJ2-1, is as follows: DSGVTQTPKHLITATGQRVTLRCSPRSGDLSVYWYQQSLDQGLQFLIQYYNGEERAKGNILERFSAQQFPDLHSELNLSSLELGDSALYFCASSTGTGRWGQFFGPGTRLTVL.

The rearrangement uses TRBV5-1 and TRBJ2-5; D unclear. V dropped 0 bases and J dropped 1 base, with 10 bases sitting between them. CDR3 size: 15 residues. Germline CDR1 SGHRS, CDR2 YFSETQ. The CDR3 region is CASSLDVAGQETQYF. The CDR3 bases are TGCGCCAGCAGCTTGGACGTTGCCGGCCAAGAGACCCAGTACTTC.

This chain connects TRBV5-4 to TRBJ1-6; 7 bases fit TRBD1. This CDR3 has 15 residues. With V trimmed by 0 bases and J by 6 bases, 3 bases remained unmatched. CDR1 and CDR2 (germline): SGHNT, YYREEE (reference sequence). In nucleotides, the CDR3 is TGTGCCAGCAGCTTGGAGGGGACAGTTAATTCACCCCTCCACTTT. Translating it yields CASSLEGTVNSPLHF.

On this clone itself: Other DNA sequences within the sample encode an identical CDR3. The chain recombines TRBV4-3 with TRBJ1-5; 8 bases map to TRBD1. V gave up 3 bases and J gave up 7 bases; unmatched junction bases: 8. Germline V gene lookup returns CDR1 LGHNA and CDR2 YSLEER. CDR3 length: 15 amino acids. CDR3: CASSHTTGDGQPQHF. DNA of the CDR3: TGCGCCAGCAGCCACACGACAGGGGACGGCCAGCCCCAGCATTTT.

This chain joins TRBV25-1 and TRBJ2-1, with D perhaps TRBD1 (6 bases). The CDR3 has 18 residues. CDR1 is MGHDK and CDR2 is SYGVNS in the germline V gene. Trimming pared 3 bases from V and 0 bases from J, leaving 18 bases between. CDR3 region: CASSDPLTGPSSYNEQFF. The CDR3 DNA reads as TGTGCCAGCAGTGATCCGCTCACAGGGCCGAGCTCCTACAATGAGCAGTTCTTC.

The rearrangement joins TRBV29-1 to TRBJ1-4, with 7 nucleotides matching TRBD1. The CDR3 sequence is 14 residues long. The trim removed 4 bases at V and 1 base at J, leaving 3 bases unmatched. CDR1 and CDR2 from the germline V gene are SQVTM and ANQGSEA. This CDR3 is CSVARQGTNEKLFF. The CDR3 bases are TGCAGCGTTGCCCGACAGGGAACTAATGAAAAACTGTTTTTT.

In this sample, this clone turned up a few times. V usage is TRBV19 and J usage is TRBJ1-2, with a weak D call TRBD1 (6 bases). The CDR3 length is 15 residues. V dropped 4 bases and J dropped 4 bases, with 16 bases sitting between them. Germline lookup yields CDR1 LNHDA and CDR2 SQIVND (reference sequence). Written as DNA, the CDR3 is TGTGCCAGTAGTACTTTTCAGGACAGCGTCTATGGCTACACCTTC. Translating gives CASSTFQDSVYGYTF.

The rearrangement joins TRBV6-1 to TRBJ1-1; possibly TRBD1 for D (5 bases). Per germline, CDR1 MNHNS and CDR2 SASEGT. V lost 4 bases, J lost 0 bases, and 12 bases lay in between. The CDR3 runs to 15 residues. The CDR3 bases are TGTGCCAGCAGTGCCTTGGGGCAGTTGAACACTGAAGCTTTCTTT. This codes for CASSALGQLNTEAFF.

The chain carries TRBV2 and TRBJ1-5, with TRBD1 as a possible D gene (5 bases). V lost 6 bases to trimming and J lost 4 bases, with 16 bases between them. Germline V CDR1 and CDR2: SNHLY, FYNNEI. This CDR3 contains 15 residues. CDR3 in amino acids: CASRQTDTENQPQHF. In nucleotides, the CDR3 is TGTGCCAGCAGACAGACGGACACAGAAAATCAGCCCCAGCATTTT.